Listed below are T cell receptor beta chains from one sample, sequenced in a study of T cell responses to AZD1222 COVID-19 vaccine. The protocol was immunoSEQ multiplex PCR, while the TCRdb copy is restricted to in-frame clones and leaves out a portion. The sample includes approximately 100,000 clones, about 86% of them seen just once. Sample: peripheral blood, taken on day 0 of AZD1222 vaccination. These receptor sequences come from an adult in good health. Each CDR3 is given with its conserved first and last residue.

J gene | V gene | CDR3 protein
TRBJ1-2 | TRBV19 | CASSRDRDGYTF
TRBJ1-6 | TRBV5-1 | CASSLAGLGRSPLHF
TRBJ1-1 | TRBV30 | CAWMTGTNTEAFF
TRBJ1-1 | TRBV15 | CATSRDRGGYRKAFF
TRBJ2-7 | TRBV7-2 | CASSFPFRGYEQYF
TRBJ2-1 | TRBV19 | CASSTRDRVNEQFF
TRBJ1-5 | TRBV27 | CASSTFPRGQQPQHF
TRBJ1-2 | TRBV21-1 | CASSKAGGF
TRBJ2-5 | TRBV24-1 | CATSEQGGRETQYF
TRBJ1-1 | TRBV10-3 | CAISERGEAFF
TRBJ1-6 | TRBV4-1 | CASSQVIQGIGNSPLHF
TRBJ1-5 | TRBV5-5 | CASSLAGNRGNQPQHF
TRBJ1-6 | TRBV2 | CASRLQGANSPLHF
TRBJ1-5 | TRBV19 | CASSISSGWPNSNQPQHF
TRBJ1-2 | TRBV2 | CASSLRDYGYTF
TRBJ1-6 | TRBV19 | CASSTPPGATSNSPLHF
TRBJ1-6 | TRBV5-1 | CASNGGGNSPLHF
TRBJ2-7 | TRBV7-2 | CASSLGGGNYEQYF
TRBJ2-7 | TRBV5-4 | CASSFPPTGASSYEQYF
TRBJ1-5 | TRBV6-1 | CASSERLQPQHF
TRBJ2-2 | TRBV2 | CASSRLATGELFF
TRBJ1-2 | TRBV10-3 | CAISGKASGPWRAGREHPWYGYTF
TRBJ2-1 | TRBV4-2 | CASSPIQREGSYNEQFF
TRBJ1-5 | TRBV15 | CATSNPNQPQHF
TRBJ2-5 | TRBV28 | CASTKGGQETQYF
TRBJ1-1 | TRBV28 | CASSFYVGDPEINTEAFF